This passage covers 31 T cell receptor beta chains from one sample sequenced in a study of T cell clones after liver transplantation. Using immunoSEQ multiplex PCR, the repertoire was profiled, and TCRdb retains in-frame clones only, with some absent. Here the sample spans about 75,000 clones, less than 90% being singletons. The starting material was CD4+ T cells from blood, obtained 48 to 50 months after liver transplant. These receptor sequences come from a human patient who received a liver transplant. Some of these T cells may belong to the graft donor.

In nucleotides, the CDR3 is TGTGCCAGCAGCTTTGGCCAACAAGGGGATACGCAGTATTTT. Translation gives CASSFGQQGDTQYF. This chain connects TRBV7-3 to TRBJ2-3; no definite D call. Trimming removed 3 bases at V and 6 bases at J, with 13 bases between. The CDR3 runs 14 residues. CDR1 and CDR2 (germline): SGHTA, FQGTGA.

The sample holds a few counts of this clone. The CDR3 region has the DNA TGTGCCAGCAGCCCGGGCGGCAGTAGCAATCAGCCCCAGCATTTT. Translated: CASSPGGSSNQPQHF. The chain recombines TRBV11-2 with TRBJ1-5; D remains ambiguous. Deletions cut 5 bases from V and 0 bases from J, with 11 bases between. The CDR3 length is 15 residues. Looked up from germline, CDR1 is SGHAT and CDR2 is FQNNGV.

The chain uses TRBV6-6 and TRBJ2-6; D gene unclear. Per germline, CDR1 MNHNY and CDR2 SVGAGI (reference sequence). The CDR3 has 15 residues. The germline V and J ends were trimmed by 5 bases and 0 bases, with 8 bases remaining between them. The DNA for the CDR3 is TGTGCCAGCAGTCTCTCTATCTCTGGGGCCAACGTCCTGACTTTC. Protein sequence: CASSLSISGANVLTF.

The rearrangement uses TRBV2 and TRBJ2-5, with D maybe TRBD1 (5 bases). V lost 8 bases, J lost 6 bases, and 16 bases lay in between. CDR3 size: 13 residues. The germline CDR1 and CDR2 sequences are SNHLY and FYNNEI. CDR3 sequence (DNA): TGTGCCAGCCTTAGGACCAGGGAACAGACCCAGTACTTC. This translates into CASLRTREQTQYF. Looking up the rest from reference TRBV2 and TRBJ2-5 gives the full variable domain: EPEVTQTPSHQVTQMGQEVILRCVPISNHLYFYWYRQILGQKVEFLVSFYNNEISEKSEIFDDQFSVERPDGSNFTLKIRSTKLEDSAMYFCASLRTREQTQYFGPGTRLLVL.

The gene calls are TRBV19 and TRBJ1-6; D is uncertain. CDR1 is LNHDA, CDR2 SQIVND, per germline (reference sequence). This CDR3 region has 16 residues. V was cut by 4 bases and J by 1 base, with 11 bases left in between. CDR3: CASSNFGESYNSPLHF. The CDR3 nucleotides read TGTGCCAGTAGTAACTTTGGGGAGTCCTATAATTCACCCCTCCACTTT.

The V call is TRBV18, the J call TRBJ1-2; 8 bases line up with TRBD1. The CDR3 has 15 amino acids. The J segment lost 4 bases and the V segment lost 2 bases, leaving 6 bases of the junction unmatched. Per germline, CDR1 KGHSH and CDR2 LQKENI. DNA of the CDR3: TGTGCCAGCTCACCAGAACAGGGGGTTAGCTATGGCTACACCTTC. It translates to CASSPEQGVSYGYTF.

The chain is built from TRBV10-3 and TRBJ2-3, with a tentative D call TRBD1 (6 bases). Germline CDR1 reads ENHRY; CDR2 reads SYGVKD. The germline V and J ends were trimmed by 7 bases and 5 bases, with 13 bases remaining between them. The CDR3 totals 13 residues. The CDR3 DNA reads as TGTGCCATCACAGGGGCGGCGGGAGATACGCAGTATTTT. Its translation is CAITGAAGDTQYF.

V is TRBV28 and J is TRBJ2-3; D unresolved. V gave up 5 bases and J gave up 0 bases, with 15 bases separating them. This CDR3 is 16 amino acids long. Per germline, CDR1 MDHEN and CDR2 SYDVKM. CDR3 DNA sequence: TGTGCCAGCAGTCACGGAATAGCCACGAGCACAGATACGCAGTATTTT. It translates to CASSHGIATSTDTQYF.

The chain joins TRBV2 to TRBJ2-2; 11 bases match TRBD2. This CDR3 is built from 14 residues. Germline lookup yields CDR1 SNHLY and CDR2 FYNNEI. Trimming at V came to 8 bases and at J to 6 bases, leaving 5 bases not matched to a gene. The CDR3 DNA follows: TGTGCCAGCCGACTAGCGGGATCAGCCGGGGAGCTGTTTTTT. Translated: CASRLAGSAGELFF. The variable domain in full, completed from reference TRBV2 and TRBJ2-2, reads EPEVTQTPSHQVTQMGQEVILRCVPISNHLYFYWYRQILGQKVEFLVSFYNNEISEKSEIFDDQFSVERPDGSNFTLKIRSTKLEDSAMYFCASRLAGSAGELFFGEGSRLTVL.

This sequence joins TRBV5-6 and TRBJ2-3; no firm D call. This CDR3 spans 14 amino acids. CDR1 and CDR2 from the germline V gene are SGHDT and YYEEEE. Trimming shortened V by 2 bases and J by 5 bases, and 12 bases separated the two germline ends. In DNA, the CDR3 is TGTGCCAGCAGCTTAGGCCCAGGTCAAGATACGCAGTATTTT. Translated: CASSLGPGQDTQYF.

This clone was seen only once. The chain couples TRBV5-5 to TRBJ1-2; no firm D call. The CDR3 length is 15 residues. Germline-derived CDR1 and CDR2 are SGHKS and YYEKEE (reference sequence). Trimming cost V 1 base and J 4 bases, with 14 bases left between them. CDR3 amino acids: CASSLSFVAGYGYTF. DNA of the CDR3: TGTGCCAGCAGCTTGTCCTTCGTTGCGGGCTATGGCTACACCTTC.

The chain recombines TRBV5-4 with TRBJ2-3; tentatively, D is TRBD1 (6 bases). Germline loops: CDR1 SGHNT, CDR2 YYREEE (reference sequence). CDR3 size: 16 residues. The germline V and J ends were trimmed by 4 bases and 1 base, with 16 bases remaining between them. The CDR3 DNA is TGTGCCAGCAGCCGACAGGCAGTCTTGGGCACAGATACGCAGTATTTT. Its protein is CASSRQAVLGTDTQYF.

This clone was counted a single time. The rearrangement joins TRBV9 to TRBJ2-2; D uncertain. Trimming pared 0 bases from V and 3 bases from J, leaving 9 bases between. In germline, CDR1 is SGDLS, CDR2 YYNGEE. The CDR3 extends over 15 amino acids. In DNA form, the CDR3 reads TGTGCCAGCAGCGTAGGAACGGCGGACACCGGGGAGCTGTTTTTT. It codes for CASSVGTADTGELFF. The full variable domain, rest sourced from reference TRBV9 and TRBJ2-2, is DSGVTQTPKHLITATGQRVTLRCSPRSGDLSVYWYQQSLDQGLQFLIQYYNGEERAKGNILERFSAQQFPDLHSELNLSSLELGDSALYFCASSVGTADTGELFFGEGSRLTVL.

The chain carries TRBV9 and TRBJ1-6; 9 bases map to TRBD1. From germline, CDR1 is SGDLS and CDR2 YYNGEE. The CDR3 contains 13 residues. J gave up 8 bases and V 6 bases, and 3 bases lay outside the gene matches. The CDR3 reads CASTRDRDSPLHF. CDR3 coding DNA: TGTGCCAGCACACGGGACAGGGATTCACCCCTCCACTTT.

The chain's CDR3 is CASSRRLAGGHDEQYF. The CDR3 nucleotides read TGCGCCAGCAGCCGACGACTAGCGGGGGGGCACGACGAGCAGTACTTC. The rearrangement links TRBV4-3 to TRBJ2-7; 14 bases are shared with TRBD2. From germline, CDR1 is LGHNA and CDR2 YSLEER. The V gene end was trimmed by 4 bases and the J gene end by 5 bases; junction bases not matched to a gene: 7. The CDR3 is made up of 16 amino acids.

This sequence joins TRBV7-3 and TRBJ2-5; D perhaps matches TRBD2 (6 bases). Trimming removed 4 bases from V and 5 bases from J, with 14 bases in between. In germline, CDR1 is SGHTA, CDR2 FQGTGA. The CDR3 has 14 amino acids. The CDR3 bases are TGTGCCAGCAGCTGGGACTCCTCCGGGGAGACCCAGTACTTC. Residues: CASSWDSSGETQYF.

This sequence joins TRBV5-4 and TRBJ1-4; maybe TRBD1 (5 bases). Trimming left V 3 bases short and J 8 bases short, with 14 bases between. This CDR3 region has 14 residues. Germline CDR1 is SGHNT and CDR2 is YYREEE (reference sequence). The CDR3 DNA reads TGTGCCAGCAGCTCCGGTGGGGGTGGAGAAAAACTGTTTTTT. Its translation: CASSSGGGGEKLFF.

The chain carries TRBV11-2 and TRBJ1-3; 8 bases line up with TRBD1. The germline gives CDR1 SGHAT, CDR2 FQNNGV. The CDR3 consists of 14 residues. V shed 4 bases and J 4 bases; nucleotides not matched to a gene: 3. CDR3 amino acids: CASSSTGEGNTIYF. DNA for the CDR3: TGTGCCAGCAGCTCGACAGGGGAAGGAAACACCATATATTTT.

As DNA, the CDR3 is TGTGCCAGCTTCCGCGCGCGGGCTGGTAACTATGGCTACACCTTC. Protein product: CASFRARAGNYGYTF. The chain is built from TRBV6-1 and TRBJ1-2; D is unresolved. V was clipped by 8 bases and J by 1 base, with 17 bases between them. The CDR3 sequence is 15 residues long. Germline CDR1 and CDR2: MNHNS and SASEGT.

The rearrangement uses TRBV5-1 and TRBJ1-5; D gene unclear. V lost 0 bases to trimming and J lost 4 bases, with 5 bases between them. The CDR3 spans 13 residues. CDR1 and CDR2 from the germline V gene are SGHRS and YFSETQ. The CDR3 loop is CASSLDSNQPQHF. The CDR3 DNA follows: TGCGCCAGCAGCTTGGACAGTAATCAGCCCCAGCATTTT.

This clone has more than one count but fewer than ten. V is TRBV4-2 and J is TRBJ1-2, with D perhaps TRBD1 (5 bases). Germline V gene lookup returns CDR1 LGHNA and CDR2 YNFKEQ. This CDR3 contains 15 residues. V was shortened by 3 bases and J by 9 bases, with 20 bases between the two germline ends. Here the CDR3 reads CASSQGTGLQGSYTF. DNA of the CDR3: TGTGCCAGCAGCCAGGGGACGGGCCTTCAAGGGAGCTACACCTTC.

V gene TRBV6-5 combines with J gene TRBJ2-5; 10 nucleotides align to TRBD2. This CDR3 has 14 residues. Germline trimming cut 4 bases from V and 10 bases from J; bases unmatched to any gene: 9. CDR1 is MNHEY, CDR2 SVGAGI, per germline. DNA for the CDR3: TGTGCCAGCAGTTGGGGGCTAGCGGGGGATGTCCAGTACTTC. It translates to CASSWGLAGDVQYF.

The chain links TRBV15 to TRBJ2-4; perhaps D is TRBD1 or TRBD2 (6 bases each). CDR3 length: 18 amino acids. Per germline, CDR1 LNHNV and CDR2 YYDKDF (reference sequence). Trimming pared 0 bases from V and 0 bases from J, leaving 15 bases between. The CDR3 loop is CATSRDPGAGLAKNIQYF. The CDR3 nucleotides read TGTGCCACCAGCAGAGATCCGGGGGCAGGCTTAGCCAAAAACATTCAGTACTTC. Full variable domain (remainder filled in from reference TRBV15 and TRBJ2-4): DAMVIQNPRYQVTQFGKPVTLSCSQTLNHNVMYWYQQKSSQAPKLLFHYYDKDFNNEADTPDNFQSRRPNTSFCFLDIRSPGLGDTAMYLCATSRDPGAGLAKNIQYFGAGTRLSVL.

This chain uses TRBV4-3 with TRBJ1-3, with TRBD1 as a possible D gene (5 bases). The germline gives CDR1 LGHNA, CDR2 YSLEER. This CDR3 is 17 amino acids long. Trimming removed 1 base at V and 0 bases at J, with 13 bases between. CDR3 bases: TGCGCCAGCAGCCAAGTCTCCCAGGGCAACTCTGGAAACACCATATATTTT. Residues: CASSQVSQGNSGNTIYF.

The V gene is TRBV4-1, the J gene TRBJ2-7; unclear D gene. Germline CDR1 is MGHRA and CDR2 is YSYEKL. The V end was cut by 1 base, the J end by 5 bases, with 18 bases between. CDR3 length: 16 amino acids. The CDR3 DNA reads TGCGCCAGCAGCCAAGGAGATATAAGACGGAACCACGAGCAGTACTTC. It codes for CASSQGDIRRNHEQYF.

V and J are TRBV13 and TRBJ2-3, with 8 bases matching TRBD2. CDR3 length equals 13 residues. The trim removed 8 bases at V and 5 bases at J, leaving 6 bases unmatched. Germline-derived CDR1 and CDR2 are PRHDT and FYEKMQ (reference sequence). Here the CDR3 reads CASFSRGGDTQYF. The CDR3 DNA follows: TGTGCCAGCTTTAGTCGGGGGGGAGATACGCAGTATTTT. Together with reference TRBV13 and TRBJ2-3, the CDR3 gives the full variable domain: AAGVIQSPRHLIKEKRETATLKCYPIPRHDTVYWYQQGPGQDPQFLISFYEKMQSDKGSIPDRFSAQQFSDYHSELNMSSLELGDSALYFCASFSRGGDTQYFGPGTRLTVL.

This clone was counted a single time. This rearrangement joins TRBV28 to TRBJ1-1; 7 bases line up with TRBD1. The CDR3 runs to 14 residues. V gave up 1 base and J gave up 4 bases; unmatched junction bases: 3. Germline values: CDR1 MDHEN, CDR2 SYDVKM. DNA for the CDR3: TGTGCCAGCAGTTTATCAGGGGGTGGCACTGAAGCTTTCTTT. This codes for CASSLSGGGTEAFF.

The genes are TRBV5-1 and TRBJ2-3, with D possibly being TRBD1 (6 bases). This CDR3 spans 15 amino acids. Deletions cut 5 bases from V and 1 base from J, with 14 bases between. Germline values: CDR1 SGHRS, CDR2 YFSETQ. CDR3 DNA: TGCGCCAGCAGTTTTACAGGGTTCCGCACAGATACGCAGTATTTT. It yields the protein CASSFTGFRTDTQYF. Filled out from reference TRBV5-1 and TRBJ2-3, the complete variable domain reads KAGVTQTPRYLIKTRGQQVTLSCSPISGHRSVSWYQQTPGQGLQFLFEYFSETQRNKGNFPGRFSGRQFSNSRSEMNVSTLELGDSALYLCASSFTGFRTDTQYFGPGTRLTVL.

The V and J genes are TRBV7-2 and TRBJ2-1; D might be TRBD2 (5 bases). Looked up from germline, CDR1 is SGHTA and CDR2 is FQGNSA. V lost 0 bases and J lost 5, with 11 bases in between. The CDR3 spans 15 residues. CDR3 in amino acids: CASSLALERHNEQFF. CDR3 DNA sequence: TGTGCCAGCAGCTTAGCGCTCGAGCGGCACAATGAGCAGTTCTTC. The variable domain in full, with the rest retrieved from reference TRBV7-2 and TRBJ2-1, is GAGVSQSPSNKVTEKGKDVELRCDPISGHTALYWYRQSLGQGLEFLIYFQGNSAPDKSGLPSDRFSAERTGGSVSTLTIQRTQQEDSAVYLCASSLALERHNEQFFGPGTRLTVL.

The CDR3 loop reads CASSTRQGRDEQFF. The CDR3 bases are TGTGCCAGCAGTACCCGACAGGGTAGGGATGAGCAGTTCTTC. The rearrangement uses TRBV6-5 and TRBJ2-1; 7 bases fit TRBD1. The CDR3 length is 14 residues. Germline V gene lookup returns CDR1 MNHEY and CDR2 SVGAGI. J was trimmed by 8 bases and V by 5 bases; bases with no gene match: 9.

This clone was observed a handful of times. V and J are TRBV19 and TRBJ2-1; TRBD1 agrees at 9 bases. CDR3 size: 15 residues. Per germline, CDR1 LNHDA and CDR2 SQIVND (reference sequence). V lost 4 bases and J lost 7; bases outside the gene matches: 8. This CDR3 reads CASSRFGTGLNEQFF. Here the CDR3 DNA reads TGTGCCAGTAGTAGGTTCGGGACAGGGTTAAATGAGCAGTTCTTC.